One and the same sample provided the 21 T cell receptor beta chains below, sequenced in a study of blood T cell repertoires in COVID-19. Sequencing was performed with immunoSEQ multiplex PCR; in TCRdb, only in-frame clones are kept and a portion is missing. Of some 250,000 clones in the sample, around 80% were seen once. Sequencing was performed on peripheral blood. The source of these receptors is a woman aged 18-29 years with acute or convalescent COVID-19.

This sequence joins TRBV28 and TRBJ1-2, with D tentatively TRBD1 (6 bases). V was clipped by 5 bases and J by 6 bases, with 19 bases between them. The CDR3 contains 15 residues. Germline CDR1 reads MDHEN; CDR2 reads SYDVKM. The CDR3 spells CASSPPFRGFHGYTF. The CDR3 nucleotides are TGTGCCAGCAGTCCCCCATTTAGGGGGTTTCATGGCTACACCTTC.

The V gene is TRBV6-6, the J gene TRBJ2-7; no clear D. This CDR3 spans 13 amino acids. The V gene lost 5 bases and the J gene lost 3 bases, with 11 bases spanning the gap. Germline V gene sequence: CDR1 MNHNY, CDR2 SVGAGI (reference sequence). DNA for the CDR3: TGTGCCAGCAGTACAACACCGTTCTACGAGCAGTACTTC. Its translation: CASSTTPFYEQYF.

The gene calls are TRBV7-9 and TRBJ1-1; D gene ambiguous. Trimming removed 4 bases from V and 7 bases from J, with 10 bases in between. The CDR3 is 12 residues long. The V gene's germline CDR1 is SEHNR and CDR2 FQNEAQ (reference sequence). CDR3 amino acids: CASSSDRGEAFF. The DNA of the CDR3 is TGTGCCAGCAGCTCGGATCGAGGTGAAGCTTTCTTT.

This clone was found a few times. In DNA, the CDR3 is TGTGCCAGCAGTTTACAGGGGGTTACGAACACCGGGGAGCTGTTTTTT. Protein product: CASSLQGVTNTGELFF. This chain links TRBV28 with TRBJ2-2; 7 bases align to TRBD1. This CDR3 is built from 16 residues. Per germline, CDR1 MDHEN and CDR2 SYDVKM. Losses at the gene ends were 2 bases for V and 0 bases for J; bases not matched to a gene: 3.

The chain couples TRBV28 to TRBJ1-2; tentatively, D is TRBD1 (5 bases). The length of the CDR3 is 12 residues. V was cut by 7 bases and J by 3 bases, with 9 bases left in between. CDR1 is MDHEN, CDR2 SYDVKM, per germline. This CDR3 reads CASTDTYYGYTF. In DNA form, the CDR3 reads TGTGCCAGCACGGACACCTACTATGGCTACACCTTC.

This clone was seen a handful of times. The CDR3 sequence is CASRSGFGYEQYF. As DNA, the CDR3 is TGCGCCAGCAGGTCAGGGTTTGGGTACGAGCAGTACTTC. The V call is TRBV5-1, the J call TRBJ2-7; possible D gene TRBD1, 5 bases. Trimming cost V 5 bases and J 4 bases, with 13 bases left between them. Germline assignment: CDR1 SGHRS and CDR2 YFSETQ. The CDR3 contains 13 residues.

The chain employs TRBV7-9 and TRBJ2-7; D might be TRBD1 (5 bases). Germline CDR1 and CDR2: SEHNR and FQNEAQ (reference sequence). Trimming removed 3 bases at V and 5 bases at J, with 14 bases between. This CDR3 spans 14 amino acids. DNA of the CDR3: TGTGCCAGCAGCTTCCCAGCAGGGCCTAACGAGCAGTACTTC. This encodes CASSFPAGPNEQYF.

The DNA of the CDR3 is TGTGCCAGCAGCCCAGGGTGGGGACAGGGGGCCGTAGTTGGGAACAGAGATACGCAGTATTTT. The encoded protein is CASSPGWGQGAVVGNRDTQYF. The chain links TRBV28 to TRBJ2-3, with 12 bases matching TRBD1. Germline V gene data show CDR1 as MDHEN and CDR2 as SYDVKM. With V trimmed by 6 bases and J by 5 bases, 24 bases remained unmatched. CDR3 length equals 21 residues.

The chain joins TRBV10-3 to TRBJ1-1; D is possibly TRBD1 (6 bases). Trimming removed 0 bases from V and 1 base from J, with 9 bases in between. The CDR3 runs 15 residues. Per the germline V gene, CDR1 is ENHRY and CDR2 is SYGVKD. The CDR3 region is CAISESGHENTEAFF. DNA of the CDR3: TGTGCCATCAGTGAGTCGGGACACGAGAACACTGAAGCTTTCTTT.

The V gene is TRBV18, the J gene TRBJ2-1; TRBD1 agrees at 9 bases. V gave up 3 bases and J gave up 0 bases; unmatched junction bases: 3. Germline-derived CDR1 and CDR2 are KGHSH and LQKENI. The CDR3 loop spans 16 amino acids. CDR3: CASSPKGQGSYNEQFF. The CDR3 coding sequence is TGTGCCAGCTCACCGAAGGGACAGGGCTCCTACAATGAGCAGTTCTTC.

The gene calls are TRBV19 and TRBJ2-5, with D unresolved. The V end was cut by 5 bases, the J end by 1 base, with 5 bases between. Germline CDR1 is LNHDA and CDR2 is SQIVND (reference sequence). CDR3 length equals 12 residues. The CDR3: CASSATQETQYF. DNA for the CDR3: TGTGCCAGTAGTGCTACCCAAGAGACCCAGTACTTC. The full variable domain, completed using reference TRBV19 and TRBJ2-5, is DGGITQSPKYLFRKEGQNVTLSCEQNLNHDAMYWYRQDPGQGLRLIYYSQIVNDFQKGDIAEGYSVSREKKESFPLTVTSAQKNPTAFYLCASSATQETQYFGPGTRLLVL.

This clone was recorded once. The chain joins TRBV6-5 to TRBJ2-3, with 7 bases that match TRBD1. Germline-derived CDR1 and CDR2 are MNHEY and SVGAGI. V shed 5 bases and J 0 bases; nucleotides not matched to a gene: 5. The CDR3 is made up of 15 amino acids. The CDR3 protein is CASSRTGESTDTQYF. The CDR3 DNA is TGTGCCAGCAGTCGCACAGGGGAAAGCACAGATACGCAGTATTTT.

This chain links TRBV6-5 with TRBJ1-1, with D possibly being TRBD1 (5 bases). The CDR3 totals 15 residues. The V gene's germline CDR1 is MNHEY and CDR2 SVGAGI. V shed 6 bases and J shed 5 bases, with 19 bases lying between them. The DNA of the CDR3 is TGTGCCAGCAGATACCTGCCGGCGGGGGGGACTGAAGCTTTCTTT. This encodes CASRYLPAGGTEAFF.

This clone is a singleton in its sample. DNA of the CDR3: TGTGCCAGCAGCCCGTCGCTGGGGGCGCATATGCAGTTCTTC. Translated: CASSPSLGAHMQFF. This chain uses TRBV28 with TRBJ2-1, with D possibly being TRBD1 (6 bases). CDR1 MDHEN and CDR2 SYDVKM come from the germline V gene. The CDR3 is 14 amino acids. Trimming pared 6 bases from V and 12 bases from J, leaving 21 bases between.

The chain has TRBV6-2 or TRBV6-3 and TRBJ2-1, with D perhaps TRBD2 (6 bases). Looked up from germline, CDR1 is MNHEY and CDR2 is SVGEGT. The CDR3 covers 15 residues. Trimming took 2 bases from V and 8 from J, leaving 16 bases between them. The DNA for the CDR3 is TGTGCCAGCAGTTACCCACACGGGAGTGTCTATGAGCAGTTCTTC. Protein sequence: CASSYPHGSVYEQFF.

The rearrangement links TRBV6-5 to TRBJ2-1; 7 bases fit TRBD2. The germline V gene encodes CDR1 MNHEY and CDR2 SVGAGI. The CDR3 is made up of 16 amino acids. The junction had 16 bases not matched to a gene; V was cut back by 1 base and J by 13 bases. CDR3 in DNA: TGTGCCAGCAGTTACTTCACTAGCGCCCACCTGGGTACCCAGTTCTTC. It yields the protein CASSYFTSAHLGTQFF.

The chain recombines TRBV5-1 with TRBJ1-6; maybe TRBD1 (5 bases). This CDR3 region has 15 residues. Between the trimmed V and J ends, which lost 6 bases and 6 bases, there was a span of 16 bases. Germline loops: CDR1 SGHRS, CDR2 YFSETQ. CDR3 in DNA: TGCGCCAGCACCCAAAGGGCAGGGCGTAATTCACCCCTCCACTTT. It specifies CASTQRAGRNSPLHF. Filled out from reference TRBV5-1 and TRBJ1-6, the complete variable domain reads KAGVTQTPRYLIKTRGQQVTLSCSPISGHRSVSWYQQTPGQGLQFLFEYFSETQRNKGNFPGRFSGRQFSNSRSEMNVSTLELGDSALYLCASTQRAGRNSPLHFGNGTRLTVT.

The chain is built from TRBV7-2 and TRBJ2-7; TRBD2 aligns across 8 bases. The trim removed 4 bases at V and 6 bases at J, leaving 17 bases unmatched. The CDR3 is 17 amino acids. CDR1 is SGHTA and CDR2 is FQGNSA in the germline V gene. The CDR3 DNA sequence: TGTGCCAGCAGCTCCCGTTTAGCGGGGAGAGGGGGGGGCGAGCAGTACTTC. Protein product: CASSSRLAGRGGGEQYF.

This clone was seen more than once but under ten times. The V call is TRBV29-1, the J call TRBJ1-2, with TRBD1 as a possible D gene (6 bases). The CDR3 runs to 13 residues. Germline CDR1 and CDR2: SQVTM and ANQGSEA. Trimming stripped 7 bases from V and 2 bases from J, with 14 bases between. CDR3 sequence: CSAGVGQNYGYTF. The CDR3 DNA reads as TGCAGCGCCGGAGTAGGACAGAACTATGGCTACACCTTC.

This clone was recorded once. This rearrangement joins TRBV11-2 to TRBJ2-3; D is unclear. V was shortened by 8 bases and J by 0 bases, with 9 bases between the two germline ends. The germline V gene has CDR1 SGHAT and CDR2 FQNNGV. The CDR3 has 13 amino acids. This CDR3 is CASGGRSTDTQYF. CDR3 nucleotide sequence: TGTGCCAGCGGCGGTCGTAGCACAGATACGCAGTATTTT. The variable domain in full, completed from reference TRBV11-2 and TRBJ2-3, reads EAGVAQSPRYKIIEKRQSVAFWCNPISGHATLYWYQQILGQGPKLLIQFQNNGVVDDSQLPKDRFSAERLKGVDSTLKIQPAKLEDSAVYLCASGGRSTDTQYFGPGTRLTVL.

The V and J genes are TRBV6-2 or TRBV6-3 and TRBJ2-7; the D is unclear. The CDR3 loop spans 14 amino acids. Germline CDR1 reads MNHEY; CDR2 reads SVGEGT. V was cut by 2 bases and J by 2 bases, with 10 bases left in between. The CDR3 DNA is TGTGCCAGCAGTTACGTCCAGGCAGCCTACGAGCAGTACTTC. It is translated as CASSYVQAAYEQYF.